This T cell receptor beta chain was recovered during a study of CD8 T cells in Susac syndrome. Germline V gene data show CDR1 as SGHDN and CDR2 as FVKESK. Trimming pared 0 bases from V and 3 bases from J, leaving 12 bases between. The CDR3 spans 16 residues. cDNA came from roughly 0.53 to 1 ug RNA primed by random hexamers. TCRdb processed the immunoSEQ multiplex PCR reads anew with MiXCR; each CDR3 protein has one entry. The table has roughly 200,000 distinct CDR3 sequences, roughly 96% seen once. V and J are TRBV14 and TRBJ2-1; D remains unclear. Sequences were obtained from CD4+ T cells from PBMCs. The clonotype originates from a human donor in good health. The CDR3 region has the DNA TGTGCCAGCAGCCAAGAGGTTTCAAGCAACTACAATGAGCAGTTCTTC. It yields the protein CASSQEVSSNYNEQFF.